A single sample gave rise to the 30 T cell receptor beta chains below, sequenced in a study of T cell responses to AZD1222 COVID-19 vaccine. Some clones are missing from TCRdb's copy, which holds only in-frame ones; the method was immunoSEQ multiplex PCR. This sample carries 130,000 to 150,000 clones, approximately 94% of them seen once, and the ten largest clones take 1.5% to 2%. This specimen consisted of peripheral blood, obtained on day 0 of AZD1222 vaccination. The receptors were sampled from an adult in good health.

The rearrangement joins TRBV5-5 to TRBJ1-2; 9 bases are shared with TRBD1. The CDR3 contains 15 residues. Looked up from germline, CDR1 is SGHKS and CDR2 is YYEKEE (reference sequence). After removal of 3 bases from V and 4 bases from J, the junction contained 7 bases not matched to a gene. The CDR3 DNA follows: TGTGCCAGCAGCTATCGGACAGGGGCGGGCTATGGCTACACCTTC. Amino acids: CASSYRTGAGYGYTF.

The chain couples TRBV9 to TRBJ2-7; TRBD1 matches 11 bases. The CDR3 has 15 amino acids. V was pared by 4 bases and J by 6 bases, with 9 bases of the junction left unmatched. CDR1 SGDLS and CDR2 YYNGEE come from the germline V gene. CDR3 nucleotide sequence: TGTGCCAGCAGCAGCCGGGACAGGGGGTCGGGCGAGCAGTACTTC. Amino acids: CASSSRDRGSGEQYF.

This clone is a singleton in its sample. The chain recombines TRBV10-3 with TRBJ2-1; TRBD2 matches 8 bases. Looked up from germline, CDR1 is ENHRY and CDR2 is SYGVKD. The trim removed 2 bases at V and 4 bases at J, leaving 4 bases unmatched. The CDR3 runs to 15 residues. CDR3 protein: CAISETSGIYNEQFF. DNA of the CDR3: TGTGCCATCAGTGAGACTAGCGGAATTTACAATGAGCAGTTCTTC.

The chain couples TRBV19 to TRBJ1-3; 9 bases are shared with TRBD1. The junction had 13 bases not matched to a gene; V was cut back by 5 bases and J by 2 bases. The germline V gene encodes CDR1 LNHDA and CDR2 SQIVND (reference sequence). The CDR3 sequence is 18 residues long. The CDR3 sequence is CASSPDRGDQYPGNTIYF. Written as DNA, the CDR3 is TGTGCCAGTAGTCCGGACAGGGGAGATCAGTACCCTGGAAACACCATATATTTT. Filled out from reference TRBV19 and TRBJ1-3, the complete variable domain reads DGGITQSPKYLFRKEGQNVTLSCEQNLNHDAMYWYRQDPGQGLRLIYYSQIVNDFQKGDIAEGYSVSREKKESFPLTVTSAQKNPTAFYLCASSPDRGDQYPGNTIYFGEGSWLTVV.

The chain is built from TRBV5-1 and TRBJ2-3; 7 positions agree with TRBD2. The germline V gene has CDR1 SGHRS and CDR2 YFSETQ. The CDR3 extends over 17 amino acids. Trimming took 0 bases from V and 5 from J; bases not matched to a gene: 12. The CDR3, as DNA: TGCGCCAGCAGCTTGGGGTTTGCGGGAGTTTTAAAAGATACGCAGTATTTT. It encodes CASSLGFAGVLKDTQYF. The full variable domain, with the rest looked up from reference TRBV5-1 and TRBJ2-3, is KAGVTQTPRYLIKTRGQQVTLSCSPISGHRSVSWYQQTPGQGLQFLFEYFSETQRNKGNFPGRFSGRQFSNSRSEMNVSTLELGDSALYLCASSLGFAGVLKDTQYFGPGTRLTVL.

The rearrangement uses TRBV3-1 (or the pseudogene TRBV3-2) and TRBJ1-1; 7 positions agree with TRBD1. V shed 3 bases, J shed 4 bases, and the junction held 8 bases outside the gene matches. The V gene's germline CDR1 is LGHDT and CDR2 YNNKEL (reference sequence). The CDR3 is 15 amino acids. The CDR3 DNA is TGTGCCAGCAGCCAGTACAGGGGAAGTAGCACTGAAGCTTTCTTT. Its translation is CASSQYRGSSTEAFF.

This clone was seen just once. The J gene is TRBJ2-2, the V gene TRBV5-1, with D uncertain. V was trimmed by 0 bases and J by 6 bases, leaving 6 bases between them. This CDR3 has 13 amino acids. Germline V gives CDR1 SGHRS, CDR2 YFSETQ. The CDR3 DNA sequence: TGCGCCAGCAGCTTGGAGTTGTCCGGGGAGCTGTTTTTT. Protein: CASSLELSGELFF.

J is TRBJ1-1 and V is TRBV6-6; D is unresolved. V gave up 5 bases and J gave up 3 bases, with 10 bases separating them. This CDR3 has 13 amino acids. Germline assignment: CDR1 MNHNY and CDR2 SVGAGI (reference sequence). CDR3 in amino acids: CASSRSTYTEAFF. CDR3 bases: TGTGCCAGCAGTAGATCGACGTACACTGAAGCTTTCTTT.

V is TRBV6-1 and J is TRBJ2-7; D gene uncertain. The CDR3 sequence is 13 residues long. Between the trimmed V and J ends, which lost 2 bases and 3 bases, there was a span of 8 bases. Per germline, CDR1 MNHNS and CDR2 SASEGT. CDR3 protein: CASSESQNYEQYF. CDR3 coding DNA: TGTGCCAGCAGTGAAAGCCAGAACTACGAGCAGTACTTC.

This rearrangement joins TRBV18 to TRBJ1-4, with no clear D. Trimming pared 4 bases from V and 5 bases from J, leaving 8 bases between. The CDR3 sequence is 13 residues long. CDR1 and CDR2 from the germline V gene are KGHSH and LQKENI. CDR3 bases: TGTGCCAGCTCACAGGGTGCCAATGAAAAACTGTTTTTT. Its protein is CASSQGANEKLFF.

The chain uses TRBV20-1 and TRBJ1-1; D not certain. The CDR3 is made up of 11 amino acids. Germline CDR1 and CDR2: DFQATT and SNEGSKA (reference sequence). The ends were cut back, 6 bases at V and 3 bases at J, with 8 bases in the middle. Here the CDR3 DNA reads TGCAGTGCCCCCGAGCACACTGAAGCTTTCTTT. This translates into CSAPEHTEAFF.

For the CDR3, the DNA is TGCGCCAGCAGCTCGGGACGTTGGAGGCAAGAGACCCAGTACTTC. Protein: CASSSGRWRQETQYF. V is TRBV5-1 and J is TRBJ2-5, with D perhaps given as TRBD1 or TRBD2 (5 bases each). The V gene's germline CDR1 is SGHRS and CDR2 YFSETQ. The V end lost 3 bases, the J end lost 2 bases, and 14 bases lay between the germline ends. This CDR3 has 15 amino acids. Together with reference TRBV5-1 and TRBJ2-5, the CDR3 gives the full variable domain: KAGVTQTPRYLIKTRGQQVTLSCSPISGHRSVSWYQQTPGQGLQFLFEYFSETQRNKGNFPGRFSGRQFSNSRSEMNVSTLELGDSALYLCASSSGRWRQETQYFGPGTRLLVL.

V is TRBV19 and J is TRBJ1-2, with a possible D match to TRBD1 (6 bases). V lost 7 bases and J 8 bases, leaving 17 bases between the germline ends. Germline V gives CDR1 LNHDA, CDR2 SQIVND (reference sequence). The CDR3 contains 13 residues. CDR3 sequence (DNA): TGTGCCAGTACCACCTCGGGCAGGGGCGGCTACACCTTC. Translation: CASTTSGRGGYTF.

CDR3 sequence (DNA): TGCAGCGTCGAGAACAGGAACACTGAAGCTTTCTTT. It yields the protein CSVENRNTEAFF. The J gene is TRBJ1-1, the V gene TRBV29-1; D not resolved. The germline CDR1 and CDR2 sequences are SQVTM and ANQGSEA. With 6 bases removed from V and 1 base from J, the gap between germline ends came to 9 bases. This CDR3 comprises 12 residues.

This clone was observed a few times. The CDR3: CASSLSGSYGYTF. Written as DNA, the CDR3 is TGTGCCAGCAGCTTAAGCGGTTCGTATGGCTACACCTTC. The genes are TRBV7-9 and TRBJ1-2; the D is unclear. Germline-derived CDR1 and CDR2 are SEHNR and FQNEAQ (reference sequence). The CDR3 sequence is 13 residues long. With 2 bases removed from V and 5 bases from J, the gap between germline ends came to 9 bases.

The chain joins TRBV30 to TRBJ1-2; 10 bases fit TRBD1. The J segment lost 1 base and the V segment lost 1 base, leaving 0 bases of the junction unmatched. CDR1 GTSNPN and CDR2 SVGIG come from the germline V gene (reference sequence). The CDR3 is made up of 14 amino acids. The CDR3 region is CAWSGDRGNYGYTF. The CDR3 DNA follows: TGTGCCTGGAGTGGGGACAGGGGTAACTATGGCTACACCTTC.

The chain joins TRBV11-2 to TRBJ1-2, with D unresolved. CDR3 length equals 12 residues. V was clipped by 4 bases and J by 6 bases, with 9 bases between them. Germline CDR1 is SGHAT and CDR2 is FQNNGV. This chain's CDR3 is CASSSGPDGYTF. The CDR3 DNA follows: TGTGCCAGCAGCTCCGGGCCGGATGGCTACACCTTC.

The rearrangement uses TRBV6-1 and TRBJ1-4; D uncertain. Germline V gene data show CDR1 as MNHNS and CDR2 as SASEGT. V gave up 3 bases and J gave up 4 bases, with 6 bases separating them. The CDR3 spans 13 residues. The CDR3 reads CASSDPSNEKLFF. Here the CDR3 DNA reads TGTGCCAGCAGTGATCCTAGTAATGAAAAACTGTTTTTT.

The chain carries TRBV13 and TRBJ2-7; possibly TRBD1 or TRBD2 for D (6 bases each). Germline V gene sequence: CDR1 PRHDT, CDR2 FYEKMQ (reference sequence). Trimming removed 5 bases at V and 3 bases at J, with 20 bases between. The CDR3 is 16 residues long. CDR3 bases: TGTGCCAGCAGCCCAAGGGGGGCGAGAACGATCTACGAGCAGTACTTC. It yields the protein CASSPRGARTIYEQYF.

This clone has a handful of counts. The chain links TRBV25-1 to TRBJ2-1; 9 nucleotides agree with TRBD1. This CDR3 comprises 14 residues. V shed 6 bases, J shed 2 bases, and the junction held 2 bases outside the gene matches. The germline V gene has CDR1 MGHDK and CDR2 SYGVNS. The CDR3 sequence: CASRQGATYNEQFF. The CDR3 nucleotides are TGTGCCAGCAGACAGGGGGCGACCTACAATGAGCAGTTCTTC. Full variable domain (outside the CDR3, taken from reference TRBV25-1 and TRBJ2-1): EADIYQTPRYLVIGTGKKITLECSQTMGHDKMYWYQQDPGMELHLIHYSYGVNSTEKGDLSSESTVSRIRTEHFPLTLESARPSHTSQYLCASRQGATYNEQFFGPGTRLTVL.

This sequence joins TRBV18 and TRBJ1-1; maybe TRBD1 (6 bases). Germline CDR1 and CDR2: KGHSH and LQKENI. Trimming left V 1 base short and J 3 bases short, with 15 bases between. The CDR3 has 16 amino acids. CDR3 DNA: TGTGCCAGCTCACCACGGTCGGGAGGGGGGGACACTGAAGCTTTCTTT. Its translation is CASSPRSGGGDTEAFF.

V usage is TRBV10-3 and J usage is TRBJ2-5; 10 bases are a match to TRBD2. Germline CDR1 is ENHRY and CDR2 is SYGVKD. The length of the CDR3 is 14 residues. J gave up 5 bases and V 10 bases, and 10 bases lay outside the gene matches. The CDR3 coding sequence is TGTGCCACCGCAGCGGGGGGGCTGATGGAGACCCAGTACTTC. Its protein is CATAAGGLMETQYF.

The V and J genes are TRBV2 and TRBJ1-5; D ambiguous. Trimming removed 7 bases from V and 6 bases from J, with 13 bases in between. CDR1 is SNHLY, CDR2 FYNNEI, per germline. The CDR3 spans 13 residues. CDR3 sequence reads: CASKVQVGQPQHF. In DNA, the CDR3 is TGTGCCAGCAAGGTACAAGTGGGTCAGCCCCAGCATTTT.

Worth noting for this clone: The DNA is left out, because the CDR3 cannot be placed on it with certainty; the CDR3 is given as TCRdb lists it. This chain connects TRBV21-1 to TRBJ2-7; TRBD1 is the table's D call, not checked against the DNA. TRBV21-1 is assigned pseudogene status. The CDR3 spans 16 residues, counting both ends. CDR3 loop: CASSALWGQGTYEQYF.

The V gene is TRBV7-9, the J gene TRBJ2-2; 8 nucleotides agree with TRBD1. CDR1 and CDR2 from the germline V gene are SEHNR and FQNEAQ (reference sequence). Trimming at V came to 5 bases and at J to 3 bases, leaving 5 bases not matched to a gene. The CDR3 covers 15 residues. This CDR3 reads CASSRGQGDTGELFF. The CDR3, as DNA: TGTGCCAGCAGCCGCGGACAGGGTGACACCGGGGAGCTGTTTTTT.

This clone appeared a single time. The J gene is TRBJ1-1, the V gene TRBV18, with D tentatively TRBD1 (5 bases). The CDR3 is 17 residues long. Germline assignment: CDR1 KGHSH and CDR2 LQKENI. Trimming cost V 2 bases and J 0 bases, with 16 bases left between them. The CDR3 protein is CASSPIRDGFMNTEAFF. For the CDR3, the DNA is TGTGCCAGCTCACCAATCCGGGACGGCTTCATGAACACTGAAGCTTTCTTT.

The CDR3 DNA sequence: TGTGCCAGCAGCCTCACAAGCTACGAGCAGTACTTC. The encoded protein is CASSLTSYEQYF. The rearrangement links TRBV12-3 or TRBV12-4 to TRBJ2-7; no reliable D call. This CDR3 region has 12 residues. Trimming removed 6 bases at V and 3 bases at J, with 9 bases between.

The V call is TRBV28, the J call TRBJ1-2; possible D gene TRBD1, 5 bases. The germline CDR1 and CDR2 sequences are MDHEN and SYDVKM. This CDR3 has 14 amino acids. The V gene lost 5 bases and the J gene lost 4 bases, with 14 bases spanning the gap. CDR3 amino acids: CASSGRAFGYGYTF. Written as DNA, the CDR3 is TGTGCCAGCAGTGGCAGGGCTTTCGGCTATGGCTACACCTTC.

The rearrangement uses TRBV4-1 and TRBJ2-7; 8 bases match TRBD2. The CDR3 totals 16 residues. The V segment lost 3 bases and the J segment 2 bases; nucleotides outside the gene matches: 9. Germline loops: CDR1 MGHRA, CDR2 YSYEKL. The CDR3 DNA reads TGCGCCAGCAGCCAGGAGGAGCGGGGGATTACCTACGAGCAGTACTTC. Translation: CASSQEERGITYEQYF.

The V gene is TRBV6-5, the J gene TRBJ2-1, with unresolved D. The CDR3 extends over 13 amino acids. Germline V gene lookup returns CDR1 MNHEY and CDR2 SVGAGI. Trimming left V 9 bases short and J 0 bases short, with 9 bases between. The CDR3 DNA is TGTGCCAGGGATTTCAGCTCCTACAATGAGCAGTTCTTC. Its translation is CARDFSSYNEQFF.